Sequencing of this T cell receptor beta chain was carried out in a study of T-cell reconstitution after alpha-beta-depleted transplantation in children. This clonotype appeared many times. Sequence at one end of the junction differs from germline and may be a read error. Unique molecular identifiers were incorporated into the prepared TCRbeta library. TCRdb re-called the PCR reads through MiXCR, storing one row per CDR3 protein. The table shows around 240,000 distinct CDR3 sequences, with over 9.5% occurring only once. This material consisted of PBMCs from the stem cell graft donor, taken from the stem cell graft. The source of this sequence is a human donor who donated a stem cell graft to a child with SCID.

In DNA, the CDR3 is TGCAGCGTGGAAGATTCCCGGGGAGGCTCCTACAATGAGCAGTTCTTC. Amino acid sequence: CSVEDSRGGSYNEQFF. This rearrangement joins TRBV29-1 to TRBJ2-1, with TRBD2 as a possible D gene (6 bases). Germline loops: CDR1 SQVTM, CDR2 ANQGSEA. CDR3 length equals 16 residues.